Below are 21 T cell receptor beta chains sequenced from a single sample in a study of vaccination and CD4 T cells after COVID-19. Cultured CD4+ T cell DNA underwent sequencing with the Oncomine TCR Beta short-read assay. TCRdb analysed the PCR reads with MiXCR anew, one entry per CDR3 protein. This sample has approximately 19,000 distinct CDR3 sequences, with around half found just once. Treatment reported: approximately 10-day PBMC culture with coronavirus spike peptide pools or control peptides (ViraFEST assay). Antigens of these TCRs are unknown. Sequencing used CD4+ T cells from blood, cultured in vitro, obtained after SARS-CoV-2 vaccination. These receptors all stem from a human donor who had recovered from COVID-19.

The chain recombines TRBV11-2 with TRBJ2-7, with D possibly TRBD1 on 6 matching bases. The ends were cut back, 7 bases at V and 5 bases at J, with 15 bases in the middle. The CDR3 contains 13 residues. The germline V gene encodes CDR1 SGHAT and CDR2 FQNNGV. CDR3 loop: CASTPDRSDEQYF. CDR3 DNA: TGTGCCAGCACCCCCGACAGGTCGGACGAGCAGTACTTC.

This clonotype has only a few counts. The gene calls are TRBV6-2 or TRBV6-3 and TRBJ2-3; the match to TRBD1 covers 8 bases. CDR3 size: 15 residues. V gave up 2 bases and J gave up 0 bases; unmatched junction bases: 1. CDR1 and CDR2 (germline): MNHEY, SVGEGT. CDR3 nucleotide sequence: TGTGCCAGCAGTTACCGGGACAGGAGCACAGATACGCAGTATTTT. It codes for CASSYRDRSTDTQYF.

DNA of the CDR3: TGTGCCAGCGCCCCGGGGCAGGCGCGTAGTGGCTACACCTTC. Its protein product is CASAPGQARSGYTF. The chain links TRBV7-9 to TRBJ1-2; D is perhaps TRBD1 (5 bases). V dropped 8 bases and J dropped 7 bases, with 20 bases sitting between them. CDR1 SEHNR and CDR2 FQNEAQ come from the germline V gene (reference sequence). The CDR3 is made up of 14 amino acids. The full variable domain, rest sourced from reference TRBV7-9 and TRBJ1-2, is DTGVSQNPRHKITKRGQNVTFRCDPISEHNRLYWYRQTLGQGPEFLTYFQNEAQLEKSRLLSDRFSAERPKGSFSTLEIQRTEQGDSAMYLCASAPGQARSGYTFGSGTRLTVV.

This chain connects TRBV11-1 to TRBJ2-7; tentatively, D is TRBD1 (5 bases). The length of the CDR3 is 16 residues. The germline V gene has CDR1 SGHAT and CDR2 FQDESV (reference sequence). The ends were cut back, 2 bases at V and 2 bases at J, with 16 bases in the middle. This CDR3 reads CASSLSVGAGTYEQYF. CDR3 nucleotides: TGTGCCAGCAGCTTATCGGTTGGGGCAGGGACCTACGAGCAGTACTTC.

The J gene is TRBJ1-1, the V gene TRBV6-1; a possible D gene is TRBD1 (6 bases). Trimming removed 7 bases from V and 4 bases from J, with 13 bases in between. In germline, CDR1 is MNHNS, CDR2 SASEGT. The CDR3 is 13 amino acids. CDR3: CASTSEGGTEAFF. The CDR3 nucleotides are TGTGCCAGCACGTCGGAGGGGGGCACTGAAGCTTTCTTT.

The V gene is TRBV11-2, the J gene TRBJ1-2, with D hard to call. This CDR3 region has 15 residues. Germline CDR1 and CDR2: SGHAT and FQNNGV. The V end was cut by 5 bases, the J end by 0 bases, with 13 bases between. CDR3 amino acids: CASSANQAANYGYTF. The CDR3 DNA reads as TGTGCCAGCAGCGCAAATCAGGCAGCTAACTATGGCTACACCTTC.

This sequence joins TRBV19 and TRBJ1-1, with D uncertain. The CDR3 loop spans 13 amino acids. Germline lookup yields CDR1 LNHDA and CDR2 SQIVND (reference sequence). Deletions cut 6 bases from V and 1 base from J, with 9 bases between. For the CDR3, the DNA is TGTGCCAGTAGAGACCCCCGGAACACTGAAGCTTTCTTT. Its protein product is CASRDPRNTEAFF.

This chain joins TRBV14 and TRBJ1-2, with D perhaps matching TRBD1 (5 bases). V was cut by 4 bases and J by 1 base, with 7 bases left in between. The CDR3 is 13 residues long. Per germline, CDR1 SGHDN and CDR2 FVKESK. The CDR3 DNA reads as TGTGCCAGCAGCCCAGACAGTAACTATGGCTACACCTTC. Translation gives CASSPDSNYGYTF.

This clonotype appeared a single time. This rearrangement joins TRBV7-9 to TRBJ1-1; D is perhaps TRBD1 (6 bases). The CDR3 is 14 amino acids. Germline values: CDR1 SEHNR, CDR2 FQNEAQ (reference sequence). Trimming cost V 8 bases and J 1 base, with 14 bases left between them. Written as DNA, the CDR3 is TGTGCCAGCCACCCCTCGGGACAGAACACTGAAGCTTTCTTT. This translates into CASHPSGQNTEAFF.

This clonotype was seen a handful of times. The V gene is TRBV6-1, the J gene TRBJ1-1, with D unclear. The V and J ends lost 1 base and 11 bases respectively, with 5 bases between them. Germline V gene data show CDR1 as MNHNS and CDR2 as SASEGT. The CDR3 is made up of 10 amino acids. CDR3 residues: CASSEVLAFF. In DNA, the CDR3 is TGTGCCAGCAGTGAAGTTTTGGCTTTCTTT.

This clonotype was seen a handful of times. This chain connects TRBV28 to TRBJ2-7; D is undetermined. V shed 5 bases and J shed 4 bases, with 6 bases lying between them. The CDR3 consists of 11 residues. Germline-derived CDR1 and CDR2 are MDHEN and SYDVKM. Here the CDR3 DNA reads TGTGCCAGCAGTGTGATGTACGAGCAGTACTTC. Its protein product is CASSVMYEQYF.

The chain employs TRBV28 and TRBJ1-2, with a possible D match to TRBD1 (6 bases). Germline V gene sequence: CDR1 MDHEN, CDR2 SYDVKM. The ends were cut back, 6 bases at V and 4 bases at J, with 12 bases in the middle. The CDR3 contains 13 residues. The DNA for the CDR3 is TGTGCCAGCAGCTTGACGGACAGCTATGGCTACACCTTC. Its protein is CASSLTDSYGYTF.

This clonotype was seen a handful of times. The chain carries TRBV20-1 and TRBJ2-7; 7 positions agree with TRBD2. Germline CDR1 DFQATT, CDR2 SNEGSKA (reference sequence). This CDR3 is 15 amino acids long. The ends lost 0 bases at V and 3 bases at J; junction bases unmatched: 8. The CDR3: CSARDASSGIYEQYF. CDR3 sequence (DNA): TGCAGTGCTAGAGATGCTTCTAGCGGAATCTACGAGCAGTACTTC.

As to this clonotype: The final CDR3 position lacks the conserved phenylalanine or tryptophan, pointing to a likely read error. The rearrangement uses TRBV7-2 and TRBJ2-5; unclear D gene. V lost 2 bases and J lost 2, with 0 bases in between. Germline-derived CDR1 and CDR2 are SGHTA and FQGNSA. This CDR3 has 11 residues. The CDR3 nucleotides read TGTGCCAGCAGCTTACAAGAGACCCAGTACTAC. Translating gives CASSLQETQYY.

The chain carries TRBV28 and TRBJ2-2, with D perhaps being TRBD1 or TRBD2 (6 bases each). Trimming took 5 bases from V and 6 from J, leaving 16 bases between them. The CDR3 spans 15 residues. CDR1 is MDHEN and CDR2 is SYDVKM in the germline V gene. Here the CDR3 reads CASSADRRRAGELFF. CDR3 nucleotides: TGTGCCAGCAGTGCCGACAGGAGGAGGGCCGGGGAGCTGTTTTTT.

V usage is TRBV2 and J usage is TRBJ1-6; D unclear. V shed 4 bases and J shed 8 bases, with 18 bases lying between them. Germline loops: CDR1 SNHLY, CDR2 FYNNEI. This CDR3 contains 16 residues. CDR3 residues: CASSAMAVGWDSPLHF. For the CDR3, the DNA is TGTGCCAGCAGTGCTATGGCGGTCGGTTGGGATTCACCCCTCCACTTT.

J is TRBJ1-1 and V is TRBV7-9, with 7 bases that match TRBD1. Germline lookup yields CDR1 SEHNR and CDR2 FQNEAQ (reference sequence). Trimming removed 5 bases from V and 3 bases from J; junction bases left unmatched: 6. This CDR3 contains 14 residues. CDR3 bases: TGTGCCAGCAGCCCACCCAGGGGGTACACTGAAGCTTTCTTT. It is translated as CASSPPRGYTEAFF. The variable domain in full, completed from reference TRBV7-9 and TRBJ1-1, reads DTGVSQNPRHKITKRGQNVTFRCDPISEHNRLYWYRQTLGQGPEFLTYFQNEAQLEKSRLLSDRFSAERPKGSFSTLEIQRTEQGDSAMYLCASSPPRGYTEAFFGQGTRLTVV.

In this sample, this clonotype turned up a few times. The rearrangement joins TRBV5-4 to TRBJ1-1, with 7 bases fitting TRBD1. Losses at the gene ends were 4 bases for V and 4 bases for J; bases not matched to a gene: 7. CDR3 length: 14 residues. Germline lookup yields CDR1 SGHNT and CDR2 YYREEE (reference sequence). The chain's CDR3 is CASSPQGYGTEAFF. The CDR3 DNA sequence: TGTGCCAGCAGCCCACAGGGGTATGGCACTGAAGCTTTCTTT.

The rearrangement joins TRBV19 to TRBJ1-5, with 10 nucleotides matching TRBD1. The V gene's germline CDR1 is LNHDA and CDR2 SQIVND (reference sequence). The CDR3 has 18 amino acids. Losses at the gene ends were 3 bases for V and 1 base for J; bases not matched to a gene: 9. The CDR3 nucleotides read TGTGCCAGTAGTATTCGGAGACAGGGGGCATTGAGCAATCAGCCCCAGCATTTT. Translation: CASSIRRQGALSNQPQHF.

V usage is TRBV27 and J usage is TRBJ1-3; D uncertain. Trimming removed 5 bases at V and 0 bases at J, with 8 bases between. The CDR3 is 14 residues long. CDR1 is MNHEY and CDR2 is SMNVEV in the germline V gene (reference sequence). The CDR3 loop reads CASSPSTSGNTIYF. CDR3 nucleotide sequence: TGTGCCAGCAGTCCGAGTACCTCTGGAAACACCATATATTTT.

This clonotype is classed as medium-sized. This sequence joins TRBV6-1 and TRBJ2-1, with TRBD2 as a possible D gene (5 bases). There are 12 residues in the CDR3. Per the germline V gene, CDR1 is MNHNS and CDR2 is SASEGT. The germline V and J ends were trimmed by 6 bases and 10 bases, with 13 bases remaining between them. Here the CDR3 reads CASSALASEQFF. CDR3 sequence (DNA): TGTGCCAGCAGCGCCCTAGCTTCCGAGCAGTTCTTC.